Below, 11 T cell receptor beta chains from the same sample are listed, as sequenced in a study of shared clonotypes between healthy human individuals. Terminally differentiated effector memory CD45RA+ cells were excluded by CCR7 positive selection of CD45RO-negative cells. TCRdb's copy holds only in-frame clones and misses some; the assay was immunoSEQ multiplex PCR. The profile shows about 870,000 clones, about 92% of them singletons. Sequenced: naive CD8+ T cells sorted from blood. These receptors came from a man aged 25-40 years in good health.

This clone was seen just once. CDR3 sequence: CASSLPSATNEKLFF. In DNA form, the CDR3 reads TGCGCCAGCAGCCTACCATCTGCAACTAATGAAAAACTGTTTTTT. This chain joins TRBV4-1 and TRBJ1-4, with D unclear. The CDR3 has 15 residues. The germline gives CDR1 MGHRA, CDR2 YSYEKL. Trimming stripped 4 bases from V and 0 bases from J, with 9 bases between.

The CDR3 region has the DNA TGTGCCAGCAGCACCGTAGCGGGAGAACGGGAGACCCAGTACTTC. The encoded protein is CASSTVAGERETQYF. The chain uses TRBV9 and TRBJ2-5, with 9 bases fitting TRBD2. V shed 4 bases and J 5 bases; nucleotides not matched to a gene: 9. In germline, CDR1 is SGDLS, CDR2 YYNGEE. The CDR3 is 15 amino acids.

This chain links TRBV19 with TRBJ2-7, with unresolved D. Germline CDR1 and CDR2: LNHDA and SQIVND (reference sequence). V lost 0 bases, J lost 0 bases, and 9 bases lay in between. This CDR3 has 15 amino acids. The chain's CDR3 is CASSIEPGGSYEQYF. The CDR3 coding sequence is TGTGCCAGTAGTATAGAACCAGGTGGCTCCTACGAGCAGTACTTC.

With regard to this clone: The sample has other DNA sequences that encode this CDR3 too. The V call is TRBV7-9, the J call TRBJ2-7; no clear D. V was clipped by 3 bases and J by 3 bases, with 9 bases between them. Germline CDR1 SEHNR, CDR2 FQNEAQ (reference sequence). The CDR3 length is 13 residues. The chain's CDR3 is CASSLGRGYEQYF. CDR3 bases: TGTGCCAGCAGCTTGGGTAGAGGCTACGAGCAGTACTTC.

Concerning this clone: Since a far larger clone is one base different, this is likely a read error. The rearrangement links TRBV6-5 to TRBJ2-7; D remains ambiguous. CDR3 length equals 11 residues. Trimming pared 4 bases from V and 3 bases from J, leaving 4 bases between. CDR1 is MNHEY and CDR2 is SVGAGI in the germline V gene. The CDR3 here is CASSLDYEQYF. CDR3 DNA sequence: TGTGCCAGCAGTTTAGACTACGAGCAGTACTTC.

CDR3 bases: TGTGCCAGAAGCTTCGCACCTACGGGTGCTCACTACGAGCAGTACTTC. This encodes CARSFAPTGAHYEQYF. The chain recombines TRBV5-3 with TRBJ2-7; no definite D call. TRBV5-3 is an ORF, with its function uncertain. Trimming removed 2 bases from V and 3 bases from J, with 18 bases in between. The CDR3 runs to 16 residues.

This clone was picked up many times. V and J are TRBV28 and TRBJ2-2; D uncertain. This CDR3 is 16 amino acids long. Trimming cost V 2 bases and J 2 bases, with 12 bases left between them. The germline CDR1 and CDR2 sequences are MDHEN and SYDVKM. CDR3 bases: TGTGCCAGCAGTTTAAGGTTCGGGTCCAACACCGGGGAGCTGTTTTTT. It specifies CASSLRFGSNTGELFF. Full variable domain (outside the CDR3, taken from reference TRBV28 and TRBJ2-2): DVKVTQSSRYLVKRTGEKVFLECVQDMDHENMFWYRQDPGLGLRLIYFSYDVKMKEKGDIPEGYSVSREKKERFSLILESASTNQTSMYLCASSLRFGSNTGELFFGEGSRLTVL.

This chain connects TRBV7-9 to TRBJ2-5, with 12 bases matching TRBD2. V gave up 2 bases and J gave up 3 bases; unmatched junction bases: 4. This CDR3 is 16 amino acids long. Germline CDR1 reads SEHNR; CDR2 reads FQNEAQ (reference sequence). The DNA for the CDR3 is TGTGCCAGCAGCTTACCAAGACTAGCGGGGGAAGAGACCCAGTACTTC. Protein product: CASSLPRLAGEETQYF.

This clone was picked up one time. The sample has other DNA sequences that encode this CDR3 too. The rearrangement links TRBV4-3 to TRBJ1-5; no firm D call. V was shortened by 0 bases and J by 3 bases, with 9 bases between the two germline ends. The length of the CDR3 is 15 residues. CDR1 LGHNA and CDR2 YSLEER come from the germline V gene. The CDR3 is CASSQDGGPNQPQHF. The DNA of the CDR3 is TGCGCCAGCAGCCAAGACGGCGGGCCCAATCAGCCCCAGCATTTT.

V is TRBV28 and J is TRBJ2-4; a weak D match, TRBD2 (6 bases). Trimming took off 2 bases at V and 2 bases at J, with 19 bases between the two ends. The CDR3 consists of 18 residues. CDR1 MDHEN and CDR2 SYDVKM come from the germline V gene. The CDR3 coding sequence is TGTGCCAGCAGTTTAACAGGCGGGGCGGGGAGTCCCAAAAACATTCAGTACTTC. Translating gives CASSLTGGAGSPKNIQYF.

The J gene is TRBJ2-1, the V gene TRBV6-4; D gene unclear. Per germline, CDR1 MRHNA and CDR2 SNTAGT. CDR3 length equals 16 residues. V shed 0 bases and J shed 5 bases, with 14 bases lying between them. The CDR3 sequence: CASSDSGSHDHNEQFF. CDR3 nucleotide sequence: TGTGCCAGCAGTGACTCTGGGTCCCATGACCACAATGAGCAGTTCTTC.